Sequencing of this T cell receptor (beta chain) was carried out in a study of blood T cell repertoires in COVID-19 (dated by TCRdb to 2019 to 2021). General notes on the study: Collaborator samples came from the United States, Italy and Spain and covered acute and convalescent phases of COVID-19. The material from the prospective study consisted of cDNA or gDNA derived from T cells, B-cell-depleted T cells, or PBMCs. Subjects who had been exposed to COVID-19, were actively infected with it, or had recovered from it provided the deeply sampled blood TCRbeta repertoires that made up the dataset. The repertoires were made available in a free public database intended to serve as a resource for research on the immune response to SARS-CoV-2. The samples were drawn from the first 160 participants of the ongoing ImmuneRACE study and from 950 to 1,500 subjects provided by 6 global collaborators. Nearly every sample came with metadata listing a de-identified subject ID, COVID-19 status, age in years and sex. Where available, HLA class I and class II types were obtained from metadata supplied by the sample provider rather than from assay-based typing. Summary of the overall study and its limitations: Clinical and demographic metadata were provided uncurated, with the amount varying by source and participant.

In the case of this clone: The target of this receptor is not known. It has no much larger one-base neighbor in the sample; base qualities were not kept.

TCRbeta CDR3 regions were amplified from genomic DNA by means of the immunoSEQ Assay, a bias-controlled multiplex PCR. Per the authors' processing: The number of nucleated cells in each sample was estimated by amplification of reference gene primers within the assay. To quantify the absolute abundance of each unique TCRbeta CDR3 rearrangement, sequence reads were collapsed and filtered. Productive Simpson clonality was computed per sample as the square root of Simpson's diversity index over productive rearrangements. The source is immuneACCESS, and TCRdb retained only in-frame sequences with V and J called. Part of the clones is not carried over; for the studies checked, unresolved V genes explain less than half of this, and the remainder is unexplained. The DNA was the basis for D and trimming; V, J and clone size are from that table. The sample table contains 150,000 to 200,000 clones; only one count was recorded for about 90% of them. About 5.3% of the sample is taken by the ten largest.

In Seattle, one collaborating source enrolled patients while the infection was active and tracked those patients longitudinally over the course of disease. Whole blood was collected in K2EDTA tubes by collaborating institutions according to the institutions' own protocols. For TCRbeta analysis, collaborators shipped samples as frozen whole blood, isolated PBMCs, or DNA extracted from either of those sample types. The germline V gene encodes CDR1 PRHDT and CDR2 FYEKMQ (reference sequence). Trimming takes 4 bases from V and 2 bases from J, and the germline ends sit 19 bases apart. Spanning cysteine to phenylalanine, the CDR3 consists of 17 amino acids. Of the read, only the CDR3 DNA is kept; its 51 bases are in frame from base 1.

This TCR was recovered from a man aged 25-45 years with COVID-19, enrolled during active disease. Sequenced material: peripheral blood. The chain couples TRBV13 to TRBJ2-3, and perhaps TRBD2 as D gene, on 6 matching bases. The CDR3 here reads CASSSLRAGTFTDTQYF. The DNA reads as follows: TGTGCCAGCAGCTCGCTCAGGGCAGGGACTTTCACAGATACGCAGTATTTT. The CDR3 plus the reference TRBV13 and TRBJ2-3 genes for the other parts give the full variable domain: AAGVIQSPRHLIKEKRETATLKCYPIPRHDTVYWYQQGPGQDPQFLISFYEKMQSDKGSIPDRFSAQQFSDYHSELNMSSLELGDSALYFCASSSLRAGTFTDTQYFGPGTRLTVL.